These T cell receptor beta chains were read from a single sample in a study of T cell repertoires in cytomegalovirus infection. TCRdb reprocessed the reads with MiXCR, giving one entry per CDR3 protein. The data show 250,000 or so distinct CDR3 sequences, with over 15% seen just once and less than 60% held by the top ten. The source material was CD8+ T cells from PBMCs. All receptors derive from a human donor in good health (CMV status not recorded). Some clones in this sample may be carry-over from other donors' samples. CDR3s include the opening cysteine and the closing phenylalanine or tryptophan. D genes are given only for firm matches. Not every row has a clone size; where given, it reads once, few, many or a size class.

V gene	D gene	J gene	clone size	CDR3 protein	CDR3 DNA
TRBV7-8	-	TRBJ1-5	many	CASSEGQASNQPQHF	TGTGCCAGCAGCGAAGGGCAGGCGAGCAATCAGCCCCAGCATTTT
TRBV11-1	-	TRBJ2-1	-	CASSLARQTINEQFF	TGTGCCAGCAGCTTAGCGAGGCAGACAATCAATGAGCAGTTCTTC
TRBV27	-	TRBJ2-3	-	CASSLPSSTDTQYF	TGTGCCAGCAGTCTCCCTTCCAGCACAGATACGCAGTATTTT
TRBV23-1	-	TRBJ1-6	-	CAISHGQGNSPLHF	TGCGCCATCAGTCATGGCCAGGGGAATTCACCCCTCCACTTT
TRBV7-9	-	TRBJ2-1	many	CASSSTGSSYNEQFF	TGTGCCAGCAGCTCCACAGGGAGCTCCTACAATGAGCAGTTCTTC
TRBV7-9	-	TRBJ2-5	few	CASSLVAGKETQYF	TGTGCCAGCAGCTTAGTGGCAGGGAAAGAGACCCAGTACTTC
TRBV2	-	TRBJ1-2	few	CASSGVGYTF	TGTGCCAGCAGTGGTGTTGGCTACACCTTC
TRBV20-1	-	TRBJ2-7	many	CSARGIRQGSYEQYF	TGCAGTGCTAGAGGGATAAGGCAGGGCTCCTACGAGCAGTACTTC
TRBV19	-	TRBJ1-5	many	CASRLRVESNQPQHF	TGTGCCAGTAGGTTGAGAGTGGAGAGCAATCAGCCCCAGCATTTT
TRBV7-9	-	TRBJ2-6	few	CASSLGGRASTSGANVLTF	TGTGCCAGCAGCTTAGGGGGCAGGGCATCGACCTCTGGGGCCAACGTCCTGACTTTC
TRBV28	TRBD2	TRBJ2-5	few	CASSSLLAGVGETQYF	TGTGCCAGCAGTTCGCTGCTAGCGGGGGTGGGAGAGACCCAGTACTTC
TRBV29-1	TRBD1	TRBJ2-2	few	CSVGRTGDIGELFF	TGCAGCGTTGGTAGGACAGGGGATATCGGGGAGCTGTTTTTT